The rows below give T cell receptor beta chains drawn from one sample of a study of a mutant IDH1 vaccine in newly diagnosed glioma. The protocol was immunoSEQ multiplex PCR, while the TCRdb copy is restricted to in-frame clones and leaves out a portion. The table has about 94,000 clones, roughly 91% seen once. No antigen has been identified for these receptors. The sequenced sample was PBMCs, obtained from a glioma patient whose treatment included an IDH1 peptide vaccine. The receptors come from a woman aged 45-65 years with glioma. Each CDR3 is given with its conserved first and last residue. A D gene is named only where the DNA matches it firmly. Clone size appears in some rows only: once, few, many, or a class for an expanded clone.

d_call j_call v_call clone_size cdr3_nt cdr3_aa
. TRBJ2-7 TRBV7-2 . TGTGCCAGCAGCTTAGCGGTTGGGCAGGGCTACGAGCAGTACTTC CASSLAVGQGYEQYF
TRBD2 TRBJ2-1 TRBV27 . TGTGCCAGCAGTTTTGGCGGGAGCAGAGGCAATGAGCAGTTCTTC CASSFGGSRGNEQFF
TRBD2 TRBJ2-1 TRBV11-2 . TGTGCCAGCAGCTTAGCCAGCGGGAGGGCCTGGGAGCAGTTCTTC CASSLASGRAWEQFF
. TRBJ1-4 TRBV4-1 few TGCGCCAGCAGCCAAGACGGTAGGGCACGTGAAAAACTGTTTTTT CASSQDGRAREKLFF
. TRBJ1-4 TRBV6-6 . TGTGCCAGCAGTTACGGCGCGGCAACTAATGAAAAACTGTTTTTT CASSYGAATNEKLFF
. TRBJ1-2 TRBV6-5 . TGTGCCAGCGTAGGGAGCGGCTATGGCTACACCTTC CASVGSGYGYTF
. TRBJ2-1 TRBV11-2 . TGTGCCAGCAGCTTGGGAACGGCCTACAATGAGCAGTTCTTC CASSLGTAYNEQFF
. TRBJ1-2 TRBV4-2 . TGTGCCAGCAGCCCCGGGGGGCGCGGGGATGGCTACACCTTC CASSPGGRGDGYTF
TRBD1 TRBJ1-5 TRBV27 once TGTGCCAGCAGTCAACGACAGGGAGGTAATCAGCCCCAGCATTTT CASSQRQGGNQPQHF
. TRBJ2-2 TRBV5-1 . TGCGCCAGCAGCTCCGCCCCAGGACCCGGGGAGCTGTTTTTT CASSSAPGPGELFF
. TRBJ2-5 TRBV20-1 once TGCAGTGCTAAAAGGGGCGAGACCCAGTACTTC CSAKRGETQYF
. TRBJ1-6 TRBV25-1 . TGTGCCACCTCGACAGGCTCCTATAATTCACCCCTCCACTTT CATSTGSYNSPLHF
. TRBJ1-1 TRBV29-1 . TGCAGCGTTGGAAGGTCGGGTATTATGAACACTGAAGCTTTCTTT CSVGRSGIMNTEAFF
TRBD1 TRBJ2-5 TRBV6-6 . TGTGCCAGCAGGACGGGACAGGGAGATATACAAGAGACCCAGTACTTC CASRTGQGDIQETQYF
. TRBJ2-7 TRBV19 . TGTGCCAGTAGGCCAGAAGGCTCCTACGAGCAGTACTTC CASRPEGSYEQYF
. TRBJ1-1 TRBV7-3 . TGTGCCAGCAGCCTTATAACCGGGACTGAAGCTTTCTTT CASSLITGTEAFF
TRBD2 TRBJ2-3 TRBV30 . TGTGCCTGGAATCCGGGAGGAAGGACAGATACGCAGTATTTT CAWNPGGRTDTQYF
. TRBJ1-4 TRBV7-9 . TGTGCCAGCAGACCTAATAGGCTTGAAAAACTGTTTTTT CASRPNRLEKLFF
TRBD1 TRBJ1-3 TRBV28 . TGTGCCAGCAGTGACAGGGGCCTCCGGGGAAACACCATATATTTT CASSDRGLRGNTIYF
TRBD2 TRBJ2-1 TRBV5-1 . TGCGCCAGCAGCTTGACTAGCGGGAGCTCCTACAATGAGCAGTTCTTC CASSLTSGSSYNEQFF
. TRBJ1-1 TRBV6-5 . TGTGCCAGCAGGAGACCAGGGCAGGCTGAAGCTTTCTTT CASRRPGQAEAFF
TRBD1 TRBJ1-4 TRBV5-1 few TGCGCCAGCAGCAAGGGACAGGGGGCAACTAATGAAAAACTGTTTTTT CASSKGQGATNEKLFF
. TRBJ1-3 TRBV5-1 . TGCGCCAGCAGCTTGGCGGGGGGGAGATCTGGAAACACCATATATTTT CASSLAGGRSGNTIYF
TRBD2 TRBJ2-7 TRBV23-1 . TGCGCCAGCAGGCGACTAGCGGGTATCTCCTACGAGCAGTACTTC CASRRLAGISYEQYF
TRBD2 TRBJ2-1 TRBV11-2 . TGTGCCAGCAGCTTAGAACTTCTAGCGGGAGTTAGGGAGCAGTTCTTC CASSLELLAGVREQFF
. TRBJ2-7 TRBV11-2 . TGTGCCAGCAGCTTAGAGCAGAGGAGGTACGAGCAGTACTTC CASSLEQRRYEQYF
. TRBJ1-5 TRBV28 . TGTGCCAGCAGACCTCCAGCGCCAAATAGCAATCAGCCCCAGCATTTT CASRPPAPNSNQPQHF
TRBD1 TRBJ2-2 TRBV5-4 . TGTGCCAGCACCTACAGGGGCCTGAACACCGGGGAGCTGTTTTTT CASTYRGLNTGELFF
TRBD2 TRBJ2-3 TRBV28 . TGTGCCAGCAGCGACACCGGGACTAGCGATACAGATACGCAGTATTTT CASSDTGTSDTDTQYF
. TRBJ2-5 TRBV6-5 . TGTGCCAGCAGTTACTCGGGGTTGCCCCAAGAGACCCAGTACTTC CASSYSGLPQETQYF
. TRBJ1-3 TRBV7-8 few TGTGCCAGCAGCCCCTACAGGGTTCCCCCCCCTACCTCTGGAAACACCATATATTTT CASSPYRVPPPTSGNTIYF
. TRBJ1-1 TRBV7-2 . TGTGCCAGCAGACTATCAGGGTTTACTGAAGCTTTCTTT CASRLSGFTEAFF
TRBD1 TRBJ2-1 TRBV7-9 . TGTGCCAGCACCCCCGGGACAGCCCTTTACAATGAGCAGTTCTTC CASTPGTALYNEQFF
TRBD1 TRBJ1-5 TRBV27 once TGTGCCAGCAGTTTGTTTCCGGGACAGCGCAATCAGCCCCAGCATTTT CASSLFPGQRNQPQHF
TRBD2 TRBJ2-5 TRBV14 . TGTGCCAGCAGCCCAATGGGCGGGAGGGCCGGTGAGACCCAGTACTTC CASSPMGGRAGETQYF
. TRBJ1-2 TRBV10-3 . TGTGCCATCAGAGGTAACTATGGCTACACCTTC CAIRGNYGYTF
. TRBJ1-1 TRBV7-9 . TGTGCCAGCAGCGCCCGGCAGGGAGGGAACACTGAAGCTTTCTTT CASSARQGGNTEAFF
. TRBJ1-1 TRBV25-1 few TGTGCCAGCAGCGCTCAAGAGGCGAACACTGAAGCTTTCTTT CASSAQEANTEAFF
TRBD2 TRBJ2-1 TRBV9 . TGTGCCAGCAGCGCCCCCCCACTAGCGGACTACAATGAGCAGTTCTTC CASSAPPLADYNEQFF
TRBD1 TRBJ1-4 TRBV6-1 . TGTGCCAGCAGGGACGGACAGGCTCGATTTTTT CASRDGQARFF